The clone carrying this T cell receptor beta chain was counted between two and nine times. The time point was: persistent/refractory GD, antithyroid drugs over 5 years with positive TRAb. PBMCs were the source of the RNA used for TCR sequencing. Graves' disease diagnosis relied on American Thyroid Association guidelines. An endocrinology unit in Xi'an, China, supplied the patients. The sample is drawn from a study of regulatory T cells in long-lasting Graves disease. Sequencing libraries for TCR beta were prepared with iRepertoire HTBI primers and Arm-PCR of CDR3 regions. Original analysis: Taken together, the samples had 60 or so TRBV and approximately 15 TRBJ segments identified. TCRdb called the multiplex PCR reads again in MiXCR, with one record for every CDR3 protein. These V and J calls rely on TCRdb rather than the paper's analysis. The sample includes hundreds of thousands of distinct CDR3 sequences, under 25% of them seen just once.

Germline V gene lookup returns CDR1 SGHRS and CDR2 YFSETQ. With 4 bases clipped from V and 0 bases from J, the junction kept 17 bases outside the gene matches. This CDR3 comprises 20 residues. The specimen was peripheral blood mononuclear cells (PBMCs), collected when the disease was refractory, from a patient treated with antithyroid drugs. The chain combines TRBV5-1 with TRBJ2-4; 9 bases align to TRBD2. This TCR came from a female donor with Graves disease. The CDR3: CASSAEGLAEFALAKNIQYF. Written as DNA, the CDR3 is TGCGCCAGCAGCGCCGAGGGACTAGCAGAATTCGCCCTAGCCAAAAACATTCAGTACTTC.